The rows below give T cell receptor beta chains drawn from one sample of a study of early T cells in non-severe SARS-CoV-2 infection. TCRdb reprocessed the 5' RACE reads via MiXCR and lists one record per CDR3 protein. The data hold under 35,000 distinct CDR3 sequences, with 5% to 6.5% observed a single time. Material: whole blood. These receptors all stem from an adult who was a healthcare worker with PCR-confirmed SARS-CoV-2 infection or an uninfected control (not recorded which). CDR3s include the opening cysteine and the closing phenylalanine or tryptophan. Fields, in order: CDR3 protein, CDR3 DNA, J gene, V gene, D gene, clone size. D genes are given only for firm matches. The size field is filled for only some rows; it gives once, few, many or a size class.

CAISDGAGIQYF | TGTGCCATCAGTGACGGAGCGGGCATTCAGTACTTC | TRBJ2-4 | TRBV10-3 | - | many
CASISPGHEQFF | TGTGCCAGCATCTCCCCCGGCCATGAGCAGTTCTTC | TRBJ2-1 | TRBV5-6 | - | few
CASSFGTRETQYF | TGTGCCAGCAGTTTTGGTACCCGAGAGACCCAGTACTTC | TRBJ2-5 | TRBV12-3/TRBV12-4 | - | -
CASSSPGQGYGYTF | TGTGCCAGCAGTTCCCCGGGACAGGGCTATGGCTACACCTTC | TRBJ1-2 | TRBV6-5 | TRBD1 | many
CASSPTGNNEQYF | TGTGCCAGCAGCCCGACCGGGAACAACGAGCAGTACTTC | TRBJ2-7 | TRBV11-2 | - | many
CSVEEARAKTGAGELFF | TGCAGCGTTGAAGAGGCCAGGGCCAAAACTGGGGCCGGGGAGCTGTTTTTT | TRBJ2-2 | TRBV29-1 | - | many
CASSQDGQSGYEQYF | TGTGCCAGCAGCCAAGACGGACAGTCCGGCTACGAGCAGTACTTC | TRBJ2-7 | TRBV3-1 | - | few
CASSFTSAQETQYF | TGCGCCAGCAGCTTCACTAGCGCACAAGAGACCCAGTACTTC | TRBJ2-5 | TRBV5-1 | TRBD2 | many
CASSPGVGQWNEQFF | TGTGCCAGCAGTCCCGGGGTTGGGCAATGGAATGAGCAGTTCTTC | TRBJ2-1 | TRBV28 | - | many
CATSRDRGRLNTEAFF | TGTGCCACCAGCAGAGATCGGGGCAGGCTGAACACTGAAGCTTTCTTT | TRBJ1-1 | TRBV15 | - | many
CASSIQGYEQFF | TGTGCCAGCAGCATACAGGGCTATGAGCAGTTCTTC | TRBJ2-1 | TRBV7-9 | - | few
CASSSGQGIGELFF | TGTGCCAGCAGCTCGGGACAGGGGATCGGGGAGCTGTTTTTT | TRBJ2-2 | TRBV7-6 | TRBD1 | -
CASSQGRTNTEAFF | TGCGCCAGCAGCCAAGGTAGGACGAACACTGAAGCTTTCTTT | TRBJ1-1 | TRBV4-3 | - | many
CARSPRHSNQPQHF | TGTGCCCGCTCGCCACGACACAGCAATCAGCCCCAGCATTTT | TRBJ1-5 | TRBV6-1 | - | many
CSARAYSFGTGSGYTF | TGCAGTGCTAGAGCCTATTCTTTTGGGACAGGGTCTGGCTACACCTTC | TRBJ1-2 | TRBV20-1 | TRBD1 | many
CASSLSISSYNEQFF | TGTGCCAGCAGTTTATCTATCAGCTCCTACAATGAGCAGTTCTTC | TRBJ2-1 | TRBV27 | - | -
CASSQDVDSGANVLTF | TGTGCCAGCAGCCAAGATGTCGACTCTGGGGCCAACGTCCTGACTTTC | TRBJ2-6 | TRBV4-2 | - | few
CASAPGAGGRIETQYF | TGTGCCAGCGCCCCCGGGGCAGGTGGCCGTATTGAGACCCAGTACTTC | TRBJ2-5 | TRBV12-3/TRBV12-4 | - | few
CASSWSPRTGGITDTQYF | TGTGCCAGCAGTTGGTCCCCTCGGACAGGGGGGATTACAGATACGCAGTATTTT | TRBJ2-3 | TRBV27 | TRBD1 | many
CASSFNRQETQYF | TGTGCCAGCAGTTTTAACAGACAAGAGACCCAGTACTTC | TRBJ2-5 | TRBV12-3/TRBV12-4 | - | many
CASARETSGILPNTGELFF | TGTGCCAGCGCCCGGGAGACTAGCGGAATCCTTCCTAACACCGGGGAGCTGTTTTTT | TRBJ2-2 | TRBV3-1 | TRBD2 | many
CASSKDRGRAGYTF | TGTGCCAGCAGCAAGGACAGGGGGCGGGCTGGCTACACCTTC | TRBJ1-2 | TRBV6-1 | TRBD1 | many
CASSAQGSSTGELFF | TGTGCCAGCAGTGCCCAGGGGAGTAGCACCGGGGAGCTGTTTTTT | TRBJ2-2 | TRBV2 | - | -
CASSLGDRSYGYTF | TGTGCCAGCAGCTTAGGGGACAGAAGCTATGGCTACACCTTC | TRBJ1-2 | TRBV7-9 | TRBD1 | many
CASSAPGDGQRTSNYGYTF | TGTGCCAGCAGCGCCCCGGGGGACGGACAGCGGACTTCTAACTATGGCTACACCTTC | TRBJ1-2 | TRBV21-1 | - | few
CASSPGTPLGAKNIQYF | TGTGCCAGCAGTCCCGGGACCCCACTGGGGGCCAAAAACATTCAGTACTTC | TRBJ2-4 | TRBV6-6 | - | -